This record looks at one TCR beta chain sequence and its context. Its antigen is currently unknown. The CDR3 runs to 13 residues. V was clipped by 0 bases and J by 7 bases, with 10 bases between them. Germline-derived CDR1 and CDR2 are SGHRS and YFSETQ. The data originate from a study of blood T cells in healthy people across ages. Findings of the study overall: Per million T cells, TCR beta diversity dropped roughly linearly as age increased.

Alongside a J-beta primer mix, a sample-barcoded 5' primer served in a second PCR lasting 7 to 11 cycles. Every cDNA molecule bore a tag from a template-switch adaptor containing 12 random nucleotides. In TCRdb, the 5' RACE reads were re-called with MiXCR into one record per CDR3 protein. In the table there are hundreds of thousands of distinct CDR3 sequences, 40% to 65% of which are singletons. The sequence was collected from a woman aged 80 or over in good health. Material for sequencing was blood. V usage is TRBV5-1 and J usage is TRBJ1-1; D gene ambiguous. The CDR3 sequence: CASSLDQELEAFF. The CDR3 bases are TGCGCCAGCAGCTTGGATCAGGAGCTTGAAGCTTTCTTT.